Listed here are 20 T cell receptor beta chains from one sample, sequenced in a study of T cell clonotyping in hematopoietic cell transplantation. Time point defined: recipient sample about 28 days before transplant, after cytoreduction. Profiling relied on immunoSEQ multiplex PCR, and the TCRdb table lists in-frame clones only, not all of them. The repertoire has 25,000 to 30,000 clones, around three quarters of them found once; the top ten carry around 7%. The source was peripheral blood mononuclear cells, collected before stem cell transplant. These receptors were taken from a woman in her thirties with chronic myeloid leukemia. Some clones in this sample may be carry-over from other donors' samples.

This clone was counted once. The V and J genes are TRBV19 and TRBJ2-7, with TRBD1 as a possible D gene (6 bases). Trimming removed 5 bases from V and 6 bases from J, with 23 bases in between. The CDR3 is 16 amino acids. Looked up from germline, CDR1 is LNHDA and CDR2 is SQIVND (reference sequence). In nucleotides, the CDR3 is TGTGCCAGTAGTCCTCAGGCGGCCCAGGGGATAGGCGAGCAGTACGTC. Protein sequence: CASSPQAAQGIGEQYV.

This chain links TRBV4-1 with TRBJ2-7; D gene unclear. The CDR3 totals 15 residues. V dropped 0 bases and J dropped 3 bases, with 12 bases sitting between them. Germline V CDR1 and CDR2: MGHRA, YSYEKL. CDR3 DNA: TGCGCCAGCAGCCAAGATAACGGGCAGTTCTACGAGCAGTACTTC. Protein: CASSQDNGQFYEQYF.

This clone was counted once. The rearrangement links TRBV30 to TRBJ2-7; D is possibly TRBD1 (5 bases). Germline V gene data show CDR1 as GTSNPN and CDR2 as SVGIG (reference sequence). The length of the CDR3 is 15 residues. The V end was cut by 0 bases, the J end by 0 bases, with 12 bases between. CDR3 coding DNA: TGTGCCTGGAGTGTACTTGAGCAGGGCTCCTACGAGCAGTACTTC. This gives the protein CAWSVLEQGSYEQYF.

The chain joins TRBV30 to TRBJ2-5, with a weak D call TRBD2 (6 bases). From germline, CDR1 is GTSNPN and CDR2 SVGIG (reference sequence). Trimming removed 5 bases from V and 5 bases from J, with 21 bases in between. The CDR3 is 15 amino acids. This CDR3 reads CAWGPGRQLRETQYF. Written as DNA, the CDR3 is TGTGCCTGGGGCCCCGGGAGACAGCTTAGGGAGACCCAGTACTTC.

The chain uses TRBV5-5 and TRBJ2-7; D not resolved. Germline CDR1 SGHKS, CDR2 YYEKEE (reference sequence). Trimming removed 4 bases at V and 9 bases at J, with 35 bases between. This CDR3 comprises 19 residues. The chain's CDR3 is CASSLIGSFMKLENPGQYV. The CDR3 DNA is TGTGCCAGCAGCCTGATCGGTTCATTTATGAAACTGGAAAACCCCGGGCAGTACGTC.

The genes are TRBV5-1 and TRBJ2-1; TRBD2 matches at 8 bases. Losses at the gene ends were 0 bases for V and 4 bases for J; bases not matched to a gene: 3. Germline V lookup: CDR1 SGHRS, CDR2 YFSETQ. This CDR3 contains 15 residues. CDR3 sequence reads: CASSLGLARYNEQFF. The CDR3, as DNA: TGCGCCAGCAGCTTGGGACTAGCGAGATACAATGAGCAGTTCTTC.

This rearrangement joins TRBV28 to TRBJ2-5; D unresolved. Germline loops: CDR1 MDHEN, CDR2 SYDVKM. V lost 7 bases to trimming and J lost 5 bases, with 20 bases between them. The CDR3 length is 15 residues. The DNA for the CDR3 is TGTGCCAGCATAAGGTCCCCCTATAGGGCCGAGACCCAGTACTTC. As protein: CASIRSPYRAETQYF.

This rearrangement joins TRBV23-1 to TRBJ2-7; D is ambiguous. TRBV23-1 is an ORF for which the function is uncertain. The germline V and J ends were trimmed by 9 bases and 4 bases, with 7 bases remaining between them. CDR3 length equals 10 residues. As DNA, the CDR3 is TGCGCCAGAGAACAGTACGAGCAGTACGTC. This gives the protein CAREQYEQYV.

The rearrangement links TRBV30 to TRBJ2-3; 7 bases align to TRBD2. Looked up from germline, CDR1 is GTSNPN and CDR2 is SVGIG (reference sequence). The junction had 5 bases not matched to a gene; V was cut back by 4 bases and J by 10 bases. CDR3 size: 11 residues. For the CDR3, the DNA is TGTGCCTGGATCCAGCGGGGACCGCAGTATTTT. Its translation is CAWIQRGPQYF.

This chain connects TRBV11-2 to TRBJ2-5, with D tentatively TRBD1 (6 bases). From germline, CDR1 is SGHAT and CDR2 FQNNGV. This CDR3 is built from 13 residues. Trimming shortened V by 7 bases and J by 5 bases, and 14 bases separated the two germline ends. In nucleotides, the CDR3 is TGTGCCAGCACGGGTCAGGGGTCCGAGACCCAGTACTTC. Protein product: CASTGQGSETQYF.

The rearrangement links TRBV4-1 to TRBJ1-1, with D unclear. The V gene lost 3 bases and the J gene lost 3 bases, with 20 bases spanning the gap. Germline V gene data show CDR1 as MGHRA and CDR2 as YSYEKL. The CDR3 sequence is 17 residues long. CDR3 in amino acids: CASSHSRTPRGYTEAFF. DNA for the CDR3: TGCGCCAGCAGCCACTCCAGGACCCCTCGAGGATACACTGAAGCTTTCTTT.

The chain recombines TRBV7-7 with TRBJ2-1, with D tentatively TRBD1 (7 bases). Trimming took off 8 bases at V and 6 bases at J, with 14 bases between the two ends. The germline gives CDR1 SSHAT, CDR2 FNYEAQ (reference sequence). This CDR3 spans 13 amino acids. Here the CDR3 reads CASGPQGGNEQFF. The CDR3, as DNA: TGTGCCAGCGGACCGCAGGGGGGCAATGAGCAGTTCTTC. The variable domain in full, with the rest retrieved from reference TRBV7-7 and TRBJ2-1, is GAGVSQSPRYKVTKRGQDVTLRCDPISSHATLYWYQQALGQGPEFLTYFNYEAQPDKSGLPSDRFSAERPEGSISTLTIQRTEQRDSAMYRCASGPQGGNEQFFGPGTRLTVL.

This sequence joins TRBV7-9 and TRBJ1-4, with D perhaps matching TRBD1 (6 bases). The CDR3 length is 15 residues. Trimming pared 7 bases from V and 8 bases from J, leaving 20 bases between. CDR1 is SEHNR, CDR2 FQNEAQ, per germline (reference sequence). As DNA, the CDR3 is TGTGCCAGCACTCCCGGACAGTCCTCTAGGGAAAAACTGTTTTTT. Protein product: CASTPGQSSREKLFF.

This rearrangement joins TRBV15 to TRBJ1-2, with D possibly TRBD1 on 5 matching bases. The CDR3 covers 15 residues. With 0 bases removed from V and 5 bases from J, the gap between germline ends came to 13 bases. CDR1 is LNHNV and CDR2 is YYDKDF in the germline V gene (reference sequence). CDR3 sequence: CATSRDVRDRYGYTF. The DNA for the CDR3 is TGTGCCACCAGCAGAGATGTCAGGGATCGGTATGGCTACACCTTC.

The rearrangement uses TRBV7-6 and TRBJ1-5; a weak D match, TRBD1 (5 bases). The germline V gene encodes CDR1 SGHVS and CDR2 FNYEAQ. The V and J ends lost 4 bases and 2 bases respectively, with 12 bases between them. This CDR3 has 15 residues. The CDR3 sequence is CASSSGHGGNQPQHF. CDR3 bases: TGTGCCAGCAGCTCCGGACACGGGGGCAATCAGCCCCAGCATTTT.

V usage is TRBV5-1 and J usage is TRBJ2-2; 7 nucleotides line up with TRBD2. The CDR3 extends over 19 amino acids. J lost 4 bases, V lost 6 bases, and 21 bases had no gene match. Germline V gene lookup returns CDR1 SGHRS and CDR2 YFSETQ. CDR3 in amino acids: CASKHRKWGGVTTTGELFF. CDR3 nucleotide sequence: TGCGCCAGCAAGCACCGAAAGTGGGGGGGAGTAACTACCACCGGGGAGCTGTTTTTT.

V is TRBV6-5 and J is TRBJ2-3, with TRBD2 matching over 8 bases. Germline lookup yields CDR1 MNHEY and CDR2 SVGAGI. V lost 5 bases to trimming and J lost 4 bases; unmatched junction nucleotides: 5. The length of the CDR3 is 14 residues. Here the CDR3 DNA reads TGTGCCAGCAGTCTCGGGGGGGCAGCAGATACGCAGTATTTT. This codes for CASSLGGAADTQYF.

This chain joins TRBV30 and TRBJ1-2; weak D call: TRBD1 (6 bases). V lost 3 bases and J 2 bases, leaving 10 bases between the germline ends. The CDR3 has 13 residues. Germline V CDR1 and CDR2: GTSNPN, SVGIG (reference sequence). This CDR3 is CAWRPRGNYGYTF. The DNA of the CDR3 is TGTGCCTGGAGACCAAGGGGGAACTATGGCTACACCTTC.

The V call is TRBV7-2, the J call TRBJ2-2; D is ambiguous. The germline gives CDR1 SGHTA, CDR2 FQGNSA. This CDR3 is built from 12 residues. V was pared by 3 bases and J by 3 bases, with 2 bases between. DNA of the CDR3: TGTGCCAGCAGCTTCTACACCGGGGAGCTGTTTTTT. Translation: CASSFYTGELFF.

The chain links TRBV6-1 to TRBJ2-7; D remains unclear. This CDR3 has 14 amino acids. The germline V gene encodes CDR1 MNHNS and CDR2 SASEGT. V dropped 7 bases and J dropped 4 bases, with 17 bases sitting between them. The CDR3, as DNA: TGTGCCAGCACCCGGATCGGATCTGGTTACGAGCAGTACTTC. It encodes CASTRIGSGYEQYF.